This section outlines one T cell receptor (beta chain) sequence together with its context. Its antigen is not known. V lost 0 bases and J lost 4, with 10 bases in between. There are 14 residues in the CDR3. Per germline, CDR1 SGHRS and CDR2 YFSETQ. The PCR used 60 Vbeta and 13 Jbeta primers. Assay used: immunoSEQ multiplex PCR; TCRdb lists only in-frame clones, some missing. The data contain approximately 130,000 clones, 77% of them singletons. This entry is derived from a study of cytomegalovirus exposure and HLA in healthy donors. As for the study in general: An early data release held tens of millions of unique TCRs from HLA-typed donors. Study-wide results and limits: The study designated roughly 160 TCR beta chains cytomegalovirus-associated. The classifier reportedly diagnosed cytomegalovirus status with high sensitivity and specificity.

The clonotype originates from a woman in her 40s in good health and CMV-seronegative. The chain is built from TRBV5-1 and TRBJ1-2, with a possible D match to TRBD1 (6 bases). Input material: PBMCs. The CDR3 nucleotides read TGCGCCAGCAGCTTGGCAGGGGCCGGCTATGGCTACACCTTC. Protein sequence: CASSLAGAGYGYTF.